This T cell receptor beta chain was captured in a study of beta chain features in type 1 diabetes. The entirety of the isolated RNA underwent reverse transcription, so expressed TCRB transcripts were sequenced. Assay used: immunoSEQ multiplex PCR; TCRdb lists only in-frame clones, some missing. The sample contains roughly 500,000 clones, roughly an eighth of which appear only once. V dropped 2 bases and J dropped 8; count of bases not matched to a gene: 6. This CDR3 region has 15 residues. Germline CDR1 reads SGDLS; CDR2 reads YYNGEE. The chain joins TRBV9 to TRBJ2-1, with 11 bases aligning to TRBD2. Material: naive CD4+ T cells from blood. The TCR was taken from a young woman in good health. The CDR3 DNA is TGTGCCAGCAGCGTTAGCGGGAGGGCCTCTTATGAGCAGTTCTTC. Amino acids: CASSVSGRASYEQFF.